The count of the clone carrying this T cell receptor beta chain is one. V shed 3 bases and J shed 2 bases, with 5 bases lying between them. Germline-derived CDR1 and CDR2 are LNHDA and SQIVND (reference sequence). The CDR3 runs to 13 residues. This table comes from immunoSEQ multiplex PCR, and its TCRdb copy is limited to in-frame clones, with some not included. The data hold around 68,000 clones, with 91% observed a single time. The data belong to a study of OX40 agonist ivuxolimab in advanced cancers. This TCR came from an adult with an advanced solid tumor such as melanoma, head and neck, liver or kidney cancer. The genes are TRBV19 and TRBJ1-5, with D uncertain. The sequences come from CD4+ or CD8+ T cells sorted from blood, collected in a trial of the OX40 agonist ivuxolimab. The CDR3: CASSISRNQPQHF. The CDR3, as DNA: TGTGCCAGTAGTATCTCGCGCAATCAGCCCCAGCATTTT.